The present T cell receptor beta chain was sequenced within a study of cytomegalovirus exposure and HLA in healthy donors. The primer mix had 60 Vbeta and 13 Jbeta primers. The assay was immunoSEQ multiplex PCR, and TCRdb's table has in-frame clones only and misses some. The data hold approximately 190,000 clones, with approximately 78% observed a single time. The CDR3 totals 14 residues. CDR1 is MNHNS and CDR2 is SASEGT in the germline V gene. The ends lost 6 bases at V and 5 bases at J; junction bases unmatched: 4. Specimen: PBMCs. The chain carries TRBV6-1 and TRBJ2-7, with 13 bases matching TRBD2. The clonotype comes from a woman younger than 35 in good health and CMV-seronegative. The CDR3 protein is CASRGLAGSHEQYF. DNA for the CDR3: TGTGCCAGCAGGGGACTAGCGGGATCCCACGAGCAGTACTTC.